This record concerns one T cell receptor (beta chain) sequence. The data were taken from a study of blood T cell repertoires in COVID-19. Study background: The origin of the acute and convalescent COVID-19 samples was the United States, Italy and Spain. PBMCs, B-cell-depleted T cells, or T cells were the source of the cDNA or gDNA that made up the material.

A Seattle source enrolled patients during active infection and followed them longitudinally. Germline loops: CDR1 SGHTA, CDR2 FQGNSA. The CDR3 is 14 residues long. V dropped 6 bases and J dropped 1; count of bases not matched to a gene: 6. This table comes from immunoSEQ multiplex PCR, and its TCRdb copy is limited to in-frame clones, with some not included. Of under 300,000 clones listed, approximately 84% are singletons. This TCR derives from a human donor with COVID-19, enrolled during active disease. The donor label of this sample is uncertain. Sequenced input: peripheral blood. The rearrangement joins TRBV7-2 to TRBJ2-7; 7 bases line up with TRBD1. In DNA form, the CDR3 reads TGTGCCAGCAGGCCCGACAGGGTGTCCTACGAGCAGTACTTC. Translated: CASRPDRVSYEQYF.